This T cell receptor (beta chain) was obtained from a study of blood T cell repertoires in COVID-19. Study-wide context: Nucleic acid was either cDNA or gDNA, and it came from T cells, B-cell-depleted T cells, or PBMCs.

From germline, CDR1 is MNHEY and CDR2 SVGAGI. Germline trimming cut 0 bases from V and 12 bases from J; bases unmatched to any gene: 5. This CDR3 region has 14 residues. Those designated as exposed participants met a COVID-19 case within 2 weeks before study entry. Per the original data handling: By means of reference gene primer amplification, nucleated cell counts were estimated. Measured with immunoSEQ multiplex PCR; TCRdb has only the in-frame clones, and not every one. V, J and clone size are taken as reported in that table, and D and trimming were inferred from the DNA itself. This sample has approximately 250,000 clones, with about 91% found just once.

The specimen sequenced was PBMCs or T cells enriched from blood (not recorded which). This receptor was obtained from a man aged 35-49 years who had been exposed to COVID-19. The rearrangement links TRBV6-5 to TRBJ2-1, with 10 nucleotides matching TRBD2. This CDR3 is CASSYSLAGEVQFF. The DNA for the CDR3 is TGTGCCAGCAGTTACTCGCTAGCGGGAGAGGTGCAGTTCTTC.